A selection of T cell receptor beta chains follows, all from one sample in a study of identical twins. In TCRdb, the 5' RACE reads were re-called with MiXCR into one record per CDR3 protein. This repertoire shows hundreds of thousands of distinct CDR3 sequences, approximately 20% found once; its top ten account for 0.45% to 0.5%. This sample was also put to use in a study of yellow fever vaccine responses in identical twins.

The sequencing sample was made of CD4+ T cells sorted from blood. The source is a woman under 30 in good health. Each CDR3 is given with its conserved first and last residue. D genes are given only for firm matches. Size is stated for part of the rows, as once, few or many counts, or as a class when the clone is expanded.

CDR3 protein	CDR3 DNA	V gene	J gene	clone size	D gene
CASSPTLGTSADTQYF	TGTGCCAGCAGCCCAACCCTCGGGACTAGTGCAGATACGCAGTATTTT	TRBV7-2	TRBJ2-3	.	TRBD2
CATWTGDTEAFF	TGTGCCACCTGGACAGGGGACACTGAAGCTTTCTTT	TRBV10-3	TRBJ1-1	.	TRBD1
CAIRGPSGGDNEQFF	TGTGCCATCAGGGGCCCTAGCGGAGGAGATAATGAGCAGTTCTTC	TRBV10-3	TRBJ2-1	.	TRBD2
CSAASGGAGTGELFF	TGCAGTGCCGCTAGCGGGGGGGCAGGCACCGGGGAGCTGTTTTTT	TRBV20-1	TRBJ2-2	few	TRBD2
CSVDTGGYGYTF	TGCAGCGTTGATACAGGGGGGTATGGCTACACCTTC	TRBV29-1	TRBJ1-2	.	TRBD1
CASKTGPEDTEAFF	TGTGCCAGCAAAACAGGGCCGGAGGACACTGAAGCTTTCTTT	TRBV12-3/TRBV12-4	TRBJ1-1	.	.
CASSPSGQYGYTF	TGTGCCAGCAGTCCCTCGGGACAGTATGGCTACACCTTC	TRBV6-5	TRBJ1-2	.	TRBD1
CASSLRTSGAKYEQYF	TGTGCCAGCAGCTTAAGGACTAGCGGAGCCAAATACGAGCAGTACTTC	TRBV7-2	TRBJ2-7	.	TRBD2
CASSLAWGQGQFYGYTF	TGCGCCAGCAGCTTGGCCTGGGGACAGGGGCAATTCTATGGCTACACCTTC	TRBV5-1	TRBJ1-2	many	TRBD1
CASSSTPGLPGDTQYF	TGCGCCAGCAGTTCTACCCCGGGCCTCCCTGGGGATACGCAGTATTTT	TRBV5-1	TRBJ2-3	few	.
CASSPYRAAGANVLTF	TGCGCCAGCAGCCCCTACAGGGCCGCTGGTGCCAACGTCCTGACTTTC	TRBV5-1	TRBJ2-6	.	.
CATWTSRNTGELFF	TGTGCCACTTGGACTAGCAGAAACACCGGGGAGCTGTTTTTT	TRBV10-3	TRBJ2-2	.	TRBD2
CASSIGQGIDTQYF	TGCGCCAGCAGCATAGGACAGGGAATAGATACGCAGTATTTT	TRBV5-1	TRBJ2-3	many	TRBD1
CASSGTQGLGTEAFF	TGTGCCAGCAGTGGCACACAGGGGCTGGGCACTGAAGCTTTCTTT	TRBV25-1	TRBJ1-1	few	TRBD1
CASSQTGVDQPQHF	TGTGCCAGCAGTCAGACAGGGGTGGATCAGCCCCAGCATTTT	TRBV2	TRBJ1-5	.	TRBD1
CASSFGRGNTEAFF	TGTGCCAGCAGTTTCGGCAGGGGGAACACTGAAGCTTTCTTT	TRBV12-3/TRBV12-4	TRBJ1-1	.	.
CASSLYSSSSGNTIYF	TGCGCCAGCAGCTTATATTCGAGCAGCTCTGGAAACACCATATATTTT	TRBV5-1	TRBJ1-3	.	.
CAISESLTNYGYTF	TGTGCCATCAGTGAGTCGCTGACTAACTATGGCTACACCTTC	TRBV10-3	TRBJ1-2	few	.
CASSLGTGNEKLFF	TGTGCCAGCAGCTTAGGCACAGGGAATGAAAAACTGTTTTTT	TRBV7-9	TRBJ1-4	many	.
CASRKRGSTDTQYF	TGTGCCAGCAGAAAGCGGGGTAGCACAGATACGCAGTATTTT	TRBV12-3/TRBV12-4	TRBJ2-3	few	TRBD2
CASSARDGGTGELFF	TGTGCCAGCAGTGCCAGGGATGGTGGAACCGGGGAGCTGTTTTTT	TRBV2	TRBJ2-2	few	.
CASSLAGTVTDTQYF	TGTGCCAGCAGCTTAGCTGGCACTGTGACAGATACGCAGTATTTT	TRBV7-2	TRBJ2-3	few	.
CASSSSGKAYEQYF	TGTGCCAGCAGCTCTAGCGGGAAGGCCTACGAGCAGTACTTC	TRBV7-3	TRBJ2-7	few	TRBD2
CASRDSPSTDTQYF	TGTGCCAGCCGGGACTCCCCTAGCACAGATACGCAGTATTTT	TRBV12-3/TRBV12-4	TRBJ2-3	few	.
CATSIGGQPYGYTF	TGTGCCACCAGCATTGGGGGACAACCCTATGGCTACACCTTC	TRBV15	TRBJ1-2	few	.
CASRGDGSNQPQHF	TGTGCCAGCAGAGGGGACGGAAGCAATCAGCCCCAGCATTTT	TRBV2	TRBJ1-5	many	.
CSARTRAGRGPSYNSPLHF	TGCAGTGCTAGGACCCGCGCGGGACGGGGGCCGAGCTATAATTCACCCCTCCACTTT	TRBV20-1	TRBJ1-6	.	.
CASSGLRTSGRGEQFF	TGTGCCAGCAGTGGACTTCGGACTAGCGGGAGGGGTGAGCAGTTCTTC	TRBV2	TRBJ2-1	.	TRBD2
CASSDRGLAYNEQFF	TGCGCCAGCAGTGACAGGGGGCTCGCCTACAATGAGCAGTTCTTC	TRBV10-2	TRBJ2-1	few	TRBD1
CSAIPTLEYSNQPQHF	TGCAGTGCTATTCCTACGCTTGAGTATAGCAATCAGCCCCAGCATTTT	TRBV20-1	TRBJ1-5	few	.
CASNRDSPYNEQFF	TGTGCCAGCAACCGGGACTCCCCCTACAATGAGCAGTTCTTC	TRBV7-8	TRBJ2-1	.	.
CASSSIDGANVLTF	TGTGCCAGCAGTTCCATCGATGGGGCCAACGTCCTGACTTTC	TRBV28	TRBJ2-6	.	.
CASSSRGGAADTQYF	TGTGCCAGCAGCTCCCGCGGGGGGGCCGCAGATACGCAGTATTTT	TRBV7-9	TRBJ2-3	few	TRBD2
CASSFQGTDSPLHF	TGTGCCAGCAGTTTTCAGGGTACGGATTCACCCCTCCACTTT	TRBV12-3/TRBV12-4	TRBJ1-6	few	.
CASSYSTGSRPQHF	TGTGCCAGCAGTTACTCGACAGGATCTCGGCCCCAGCATTTT	TRBV6-5	TRBJ1-5	few	.
CASSSTGRNTEAFF	TGTGCCAGCAGTTCGACAGGACGGAACACTGAAGCTTTCTTT	TRBV6-5	TRBJ1-1	few	.
CASSLNPLYRGPSSGANVLTF	TGTGCCAGCAGCCTCAATCCCCTATACAGGGGACCCAGCTCTGGGGCCAACGTCCTGACTTTC	TRBV11-2	TRBJ2-6	.	TRBD1
CASSHGQIGYTF	TGTGCCAGCAGTCACGGACAGATTGGCTACACCTTC	TRBV12-3/TRBV12-4	TRBJ1-2	once	.
CASSATGLDNSPLHF	TGTGCCAGCAGCGCGACAGGGCTGGATAATTCACCCCTCCACTTT	TRBV7-6	TRBJ1-6	.	TRBD1
CASSRFSYEQYF	TGTGCCAGCAGTCGCTTCTCCTACGAGCAGTACTTC	TRBV12-3/TRBV12-4	TRBJ2-7	few	.
CASSFQLTKQYF	TGTGCCAGCAGCTTTCAATTGACGAAGCAGTACTTC	TRBV7-2	TRBJ2-7	few	.
CASSATGTDTQYF	TGTGCCAGCAGTGCTACCGGGACAGATACGCAGTATTTT	TRBV2	TRBJ2-3	.	.